What follows are 19 T cell receptor beta chains derived from one specimen sequenced in a study of lymphopenia after photon versus proton radiotherapy. Sequencing was performed with immunoSEQ multiplex PCR; in TCRdb, only in-frame clones are kept and a portion is missing. The data contain 60,000 or so clones, approximately 90% of them singletons. Sample: peripheral blood, taken from a patient treated with proton-based radiotherapy. The receptors shown here come from a man at least 80 years old with esophageal cancer.

The chain carries TRBV2 and TRBJ1-6; D not certain. V gave up 8 bases and J gave up 0 bases, with 11 bases separating them. The germline gives CDR1 SNHLY, CDR2 FYNNEI. The length of the CDR3 is 15 residues. This CDR3 is CASRRRSSYNSPLHF. The CDR3 coding sequence is TGTGCCAGCCGGCGGAGAAGCTCCTATAATTCACCCCTCCACTTT. Supplemented by reference TRBV2 and TRBJ1-6, the full variable domain reads EPEVTQTPSHQVTQMGQEVILRCVPISNHLYFYWYRQILGQKVEFLVSFYNNEISEKSEIFDDQFSVERPDGSNFTLKIRSTKLEDSAMYFCASRRRSSYNSPLHFGNGTRLTVT.

The V and J genes are TRBV5-8 and TRBJ1-3, with a possible D match to TRBD1 (6 bases). This CDR3 has 15 residues. CDR1 is SGHTS and CDR2 is YDEGEE in the germline V gene. V was shortened by 4 bases and J by 3 bases, with 14 bases between the two germline ends. CDR3 DNA sequence: TGTGCCAGCAGCGTAGGGGGTTACCGTGGAAACACCATATATTTT. It specifies CASSVGGYRGNTIYF.

This rearrangement joins TRBV5-1 to TRBJ2-2, with 8 bases aligning to TRBD1. The V segment lost 4 bases and the J segment 7 bases; nucleotides outside the gene matches: 9. The CDR3 has 15 amino acids. Germline-derived CDR1 and CDR2 are SGHRS and YFSETQ. The CDR3 nucleotides are TGCGCCAGCAGCCCCCGACAGGGGATCCTCGGGGAGCTGTTTTTT. Protein sequence: CASSPRQGILGELFF. The full variable domain, rest sourced from reference TRBV5-1 and TRBJ2-2, is KAGVTQTPRYLIKTRGQQVTLSCSPISGHRSVSWYQQTPGQGLQFLFEYFSETQRNKGNFPGRFSGRQFSNSRSEMNVSTLELGDSALYLCASSPRQGILGELFFGEGSRLTVL.

The chain recombines TRBV7-2 with TRBJ2-7, with a weak D call TRBD2 (6 bases). Trimming pared 0 bases from V and 0 bases from J, leaving 12 bases between. The CDR3 spans 16 residues. Germline-derived CDR1 and CDR2 are SGHTA and FQGNSA. The CDR3 DNA follows: TGTGCCAGCAGCTTAGCTGGGGGGTCGAACTCCTACGAGCAGTACTTC. Its translation is CASSLAGGSNSYEQYF.

V usage is TRBV6-1 and J usage is TRBJ2-5; D is unclear. The CDR3 is made up of 13 amino acids. V was pared by 6 bases and J by 3 bases, with 11 bases between. Germline V gene sequence: CDR1 MNHNS, CDR2 SASEGT. The CDR3 reads CASSQGSEETQYF. The DNA of the CDR3 is TGTGCCAGCAGCCAAGGGTCAGAAGAGACCCAGTACTTC.

The chain carries TRBV2 and TRBJ1-5; weak D call: TRBD1 (5 bases). The ends were cut back, 6 bases at V and 4 bases at J, with 13 bases in the middle. This CDR3 region has 14 residues. CDR1 is SNHLY, CDR2 FYNNEI, per germline. Here the CDR3 reads CASRRPTGNQPQHF. The CDR3 region has the DNA TGTGCCAGCAGACGACCAACAGGAAATCAGCCCCAGCATTTT. Using reference TRBV2 and TRBJ1-5 for the parts outside the CDR3, the full variable domain is EPEVTQTPSHQVTQMGQEVILRCVPISNHLYFYWYRQILGQKVEFLVSFYNNEISEKSEIFDDQFSVERPDGSNFTLKIRSTKLEDSAMYFCASRRPTGNQPQHFGDGTRLSIL.

The chain uses TRBV4-3 and TRBJ1-1; the match to TRBD1 covers 7 bases. The CDR3 loop spans 15 amino acids. Germline trimming cut 4 bases from V and 5 bases from J; bases unmatched to any gene: 10. The germline V gene has CDR1 LGHNA and CDR2 YSLEER. CDR3 protein: CASSLLRRTGTEAFF. The CDR3 DNA sequence: TGCGCCAGCAGCCTATTACGCAGGACAGGTACTGAAGCTTTCTTT.

The chain combines TRBV6-6 with TRBJ1-4; D is unresolved. Trimming took off 1 base at V and 4 bases at J, with 10 bases between the two ends. Germline V gene sequence: CDR1 MNHNY, CDR2 SVGAGI (reference sequence). The CDR3 loop spans 15 amino acids. Here the CDR3 DNA reads TGTGCCAGCAGTTACTACGGCAGCGGTAATGAAAAACTGTTTTTT. Translating it yields CASSYYGSGNEKLFF.

The CDR3 loop reads CASSVSGISYNEQFF. DNA for the CDR3: TGTGCCAGCAGCGTTAGCGGCATCTCCTACAATGAGCAGTTCTTC. V gene TRBV9 combines with J gene TRBJ2-1; D possibly corresponds to TRBD2 (6 bases). Per germline, CDR1 SGDLS and CDR2 YYNGEE. The CDR3 totals 15 residues. Trimming took 2 bases from V and 0 from J, leaving 9 bases between them. The entire variable domain, with the rest obtained from reference TRBV9 and TRBJ2-1, is as follows: DSGVTQTPKHLITATGQRVTLRCSPRSGDLSVYWYQQSLDQGLQFLIQYYNGEERAKGNILERFSAQQFPDLHSELNLSSLELGDSALYFCASSVSGISYNEQFFGPGTRLTVL.

V and J are TRBV19 and TRBJ2-5; the D is unclear. The length of the CDR3 is 15 residues. Germline CDR1 LNHDA, CDR2 SQIVND (reference sequence). Trimming took 1 base from V and 2 from J, leaving 11 bases between them. CDR3 DNA sequence: TGTGCCAGTAGTATAGGGCCGACGGTACAAGAGACCCAGTACTTC. As protein: CASSIGPTVQETQYF. The complete variable domain, with remaining parts taken from reference TRBV19 and TRBJ2-5, reads DGGITQSPKYLFRKEGQNVTLSCEQNLNHDAMYWYRQDPGQGLRLIYYSQIVNDFQKGDIAEGYSVSREKKESFPLTVTSAQKNPTAFYLCASSIGPTVQETQYFGPGTRLLVL.

V gene TRBV5-5 combines with J gene TRBJ1-2; TRBD1 agrees at 10 bases. In germline, CDR1 is SGHKS, CDR2 YYEKEE (reference sequence). The length of the CDR3 is 14 residues. V lost 2 bases and J lost 4; bases outside the gene matches: 2. The CDR3 nucleotides are TGTGCCAGCAGCTTTGGGACAGGGGTCTATGGCTACACCTTC. The encoded protein is CASSFGTGVYGYTF. The full variable domain, with the rest looked up from reference TRBV5-5 and TRBJ1-2, is DAGVTQSPTHLIKTRGQQVTLRCSPISGHKSVSWYQQVLGQGPQFIFQYYEKEERGRGNFPDRFSARQFPNYSSELNVNALLLGDSALYLCASSFGTGVYGYTFGSGTRLTVV.

This clone came up once. This chain joins TRBV6-1 and TRBJ1-1; D remains ambiguous. The CDR3 spans 14 residues. Germline V gene lookup returns CDR1 MNHNS and CDR2 SASEGT. CDR3 loop: CTSKDLGMNTEAFF. The CDR3 coding sequence is TGTACGAGCAAGGACCTGGGAATGAACACTGAAGCTTTCTTT.

Here the CDR3 reads CASTNGQATDTQYF. CDR3 coding DNA: TGTGCCAGCACCAACGGACAGGCAACAGATACGCAGTATTTT. The gene calls are TRBV11-2 and TRBJ2-3, with TRBD1 matching 7 bases. The V segment lost 7 bases and the J segment 3 bases; nucleotides outside the gene matches: 7. CDR3 length equals 14 residues. Looked up from germline, CDR1 is SGHAT and CDR2 is FQNNGV.

This sequence joins TRBV6-5 and TRBJ1-1; D is uncertain. CDR3 length: 13 amino acids. V lost 0 bases, J lost 8 bases, and 10 bases lay in between. Germline CDR1 is MNHEY and CDR2 is SVGAGI. The CDR3 DNA reads TGTGCCAGCAGTTACTCTGGTTTTACAGAAGCTTTCTTT. Its translation: CASSYSGFTEAFF.

V gene TRBV4-2 combines with J gene TRBJ2-2; D is undetermined. CDR1 is LGHNA, CDR2 YNFKEQ, per germline. The CDR3 length is 12 residues. Trimming pared 3 bases from V and 4 bases from J, leaving 3 bases between. The CDR3 DNA reads TGTGCCAGCAGCCAGCCCACCGGGGAGCTGTTTTTT. It translates to CASSQPTGELFF.

The chain carries TRBV18 and TRBJ2-1; D not resolved. Germline lookup yields CDR1 KGHSH and CDR2 LQKENI. Trimming removed 0 bases from V and 5 bases from J, with 8 bases in between. This CDR3 is built from 14 residues. CDR3 in DNA: TGTGCCAGCTCACCACCGATTGCGAACAATGAGCAGTTCTTC. Its protein product is CASSPPIANNEQFF.

The chain links TRBV4-1 to TRBJ2-7; the match to TRBD2 covers 7 bases. The germline CDR1 and CDR2 sequences are MGHRA and YSYEKL. The CDR3 runs to 15 residues. With V trimmed by 5 bases and J by 4 bases, 11 bases remained unmatched. The CDR3, as DNA: TGCGCCAGCAGCTCAATAGGTGGGGGGGAGTACGAGCAGTACTTC. It translates to CASSSIGGGEYEQYF.

This clone was seen only once. The rearrangement links TRBV19 to TRBJ2-1; D assignment may be TRBD1 or TRBD2 (6 bases each). Trimming took 6 bases from V and 10 from J, leaving 22 bases between them. The CDR3 contains 15 residues. CDR1 and CDR2 from the germline V gene are LNHDA and SQIVND (reference sequence). CDR3 coding DNA: TGTGCCAGTAGCAAAATTATCGGAGGGGGTGGGGAGCAGTTCTTC. Translating it yields CASSKIIGGGGEQFF.

This clone was recorded a few times. The rearrangement joins TRBV6-1 to TRBJ1-1; the D gene is possibly TRBD1 (5 bases). The CDR3 is made up of 15 amino acids. Germline CDR1 MNHNS, CDR2 SASEGT. The germline V and J ends were trimmed by 4 bases and 1 base, with 13 bases remaining between them. In nucleotides, the CDR3 is TGTGCCAGCAGTGCTCATCAGGGCCCGAACACTGAAGCTTTCTTT. This encodes CASSAHQGPNTEAFF.